One and the same sample provided the 21 T cell receptor beta chains below, sequenced in a study of CD4+ T cells in melanoma. This table comes from immunoSEQ multiplex PCR, and its TCRdb copy is limited to in-frame clones, with some not included. The sample yields some 120,000 clones, about 92% seen once. The specimen was peripheral blood. The receptors were sampled from a human donor with melanoma.

The rearrangement uses TRBV5-4 and TRBJ1-4, with a weak D call TRBD1 (6 bases). With 2 bases removed from V and 5 bases from J, the gap between germline ends came to 10 bases. CDR3 length equals 14 residues. Germline V gives CDR1 SGHNT, CDR2 YYREEE (reference sequence). The CDR3 is CASSLQGMNEKLFF. CDR3 coding DNA: TGTGCCAGCAGCTTACAGGGAATGAATGAAAAACTGTTTTTT.

The chain carries TRBV2 and TRBJ1-3; D uncertain. CDR3 length equals 14 residues. V was clipped by 7 bases and J by 9 bases, with 19 bases between them. The germline CDR1 and CDR2 sequences are SNHLY and FYNNEI. The CDR3: CASTILQEVTTIYF. The CDR3, as DNA: TGTGCCAGCACAATCCTTCAGGAGGTAACCACCATATATTTT.

The chain links TRBV7-9 to TRBJ2-5; D is perhaps TRBD1 (6 bases). The V end was cut by 4 bases, the J end by 4 bases, with 19 bases between. The CDR3 is 16 amino acids. Germline loops: CDR1 SEHNR, CDR2 FQNEAQ (reference sequence). The CDR3 region is CASSSPSRQGGETQYF. The CDR3 DNA follows: TGTGCCAGCAGCTCCCCCAGCCGGCAAGGGGGAGAGACCCAGTACTTC.

The chain couples TRBV11-2 to TRBJ2-5, with D unclear. Trimming pared 5 bases from V and 6 bases from J, leaving 16 bases between. Looked up from germline, CDR1 is SGHAT and CDR2 is FQNNGV. The CDR3 totals 14 residues. In DNA form, the CDR3 reads TGTGCCAGCAGCGGAGATCCCGTAACTAAGACCCAGTACTTC. It encodes CASSGDPVTKTQYF.

The gene calls are TRBV7-3 and TRBJ2-1; maybe TRBD2 (7 bases). Looked up from germline, CDR1 is SGHTA and CDR2 is FQGTGA. V was pared by 1 base and J by 5 bases, with 12 bases between. This CDR3 spans 15 amino acids. CDR3 DNA: TGTGCCAGCAGCTTAATCGGAGGGGGGGACAATGAGCAGTTCTTC. Protein sequence: CASSLIGGGDNEQFF.

The V gene is TRBV19, the J gene TRBJ2-3; possibly TRBD2 for D (5 bases). CDR3 length: 14 residues. Germline V gives CDR1 LNHDA, CDR2 SQIVND (reference sequence). V lost 8 bases to trimming and J lost 2 bases, with 14 bases between them. The CDR3 coding sequence is TGTGCCAGTGGGCCCGGACTTCCCACAGATACGCAGTATTTT. It codes for CASGPGLPTDTQYF.

This chain joins TRBV28 and TRBJ1-5; maybe TRBD1 (6 bases). Germline CDR1 reads MDHEN; CDR2 reads SYDVKM. The germline V and J ends were trimmed by 2 bases and 7 bases, with 12 bases remaining between them. The CDR3 spans 14 residues. The CDR3 is CASSLPGHYQPQHF. The CDR3 bases are TGTGCCAGCAGTTTACCGGGACATTACCAGCCCCAGCATTTT.

V is TRBV18 and J is TRBJ2-3, with 7 nucleotides matching TRBD2. Germline V CDR1 and CDR2: KGHSH, LQKENI. The CDR3 covers 14 residues. Trimming at V came to 4 bases and at J to 4 bases, leaving 5 bases not matched to a gene. The CDR3 DNA reads TGTGCCAGCTCACGACTAGCCTCCCCAGATACGCAGTATTTT. Encoded protein: CASSRLASPDTQYF.

The chain has TRBV27 and TRBJ2-1; D gene ambiguous. V shed 0 bases and J shed 4 bases, with 4 bases lying between them. This CDR3 comprises 13 residues. Germline V CDR1 and CDR2: MNHEY, SMNVEV (reference sequence). The CDR3 DNA reads as TGTGCCAGCAGTTTATCCTGGTACAATGAGCAGTTCTTC. This gives the protein CASSLSWYNEQFF.

About this clone itself: This sample also contains other DNA sequences that code for the same CDR3. This chain links TRBV4-1 with TRBJ2-7, with D hard to call. The CDR3 extends over 13 amino acids. Trimming removed 2 bases at V and 0 bases at J, with 5 bases between. Germline V gene sequence: CDR1 MGHRA, CDR2 YSYEKL. The CDR3 region is CASSQPDSYEQYF. CDR3 coding DNA: TGCGCCAGCAGCCAACCTGACTCCTACGAGCAGTACTTC.

V gene TRBV7-9 combines with J gene TRBJ1-4; tentative D call: TRBD1 (5 bases). The CDR3 is 17 residues long. Trimming cost V 4 bases and J 4 bases, with 19 bases left between them. Germline V gives CDR1 SEHNR, CDR2 FQNEAQ (reference sequence). This chain's CDR3 is CASSSIRAGTYNEKLFF. The CDR3 DNA follows: TGTGCCAGCAGCTCAATACGTGCAGGGACGTATAATGAAAAACTGTTTTTT.

The V and J genes are TRBV5-1 and TRBJ1-5; D gene ambiguous. Trimming shortened V by 4 bases and J by 0 bases, and 11 bases separated the two germline ends. The length of the CDR3 is 15 residues. CDR1 is SGHRS and CDR2 is YFSETQ in the germline V gene. The CDR3 region has the DNA TGCGCCAGCAGCCGCAATGGAGATAGCAATCAGCCCCAGCATTTT. Translation: CASSRNGDSNQPQHF.

The genes are TRBV28 and TRBJ2-5; 12 bases are shared with TRBD1. The CDR3 runs 16 residues. Germline loops: CDR1 MDHEN, CDR2 SYDVKM. Losses at the gene ends were 5 bases for V and 4 bases for J; bases not matched to a gene: 8. The CDR3 protein is CASSGDRDRGRETQYF. The CDR3 coding sequence is TGTGCCAGCAGTGGAGATCGGGACAGGGGGCGAGAGACCCAGTACTTC.

V usage is TRBV15 and J usage is TRBJ2-1; possible D gene TRBD2, 6 bases. Germline CDR1 is LNHNV and CDR2 is YYDKDF (reference sequence). CDR3 length equals 15 residues. Trimming removed 1 base from V and 9 bases from J, with 16 bases in between. The CDR3 DNA follows: TGTGCCACCAGCAGAGGCACCCTAGCGATGGGTGAGCAGTTCTTC. Translating it yields CATSRGTLAMGEQFF.

V gene TRBV5-4 combines with J gene TRBJ2-3, with D perhaps assigned TRBD1 or TRBD2 (5 bases each). V was pared by 0 bases and J by 0 bases, with 8 bases between. This CDR3 has 15 residues. From germline, CDR1 is SGHNT and CDR2 YYREEE (reference sequence). The CDR3 here is CASSLGGTSTDTQYF. DNA of the CDR3: TGTGCCAGCAGCTTGGGGGGGACGAGCACAGATACGCAGTATTTT.

V is TRBV2 and J is TRBJ2-2; either TRBD1 or TRBD2 may fit D (5 bases each). The CDR3 is 19 amino acids. In germline, CDR1 is SNHLY, CDR2 FYNNEI. V lost 1 base, J lost 6 bases, and 24 bases lay in between. CDR3 sequence (DNA): TGTGCCAGCAGTGAAGGTTGGGACCGGGTGGCCCCTAGGCCCGGGGAGCTGTTTTTT. Translated, it gives CASSEGWDRVAPRPGELFF.

In this sample, this clone turned up a few times. The chain employs TRBV7-2 and TRBJ2-7; 7 bases agree with TRBD2. The CDR3 is 15 residues long. The V segment lost 5 bases and the J segment 7 bases; nucleotides outside the gene matches: 14. The germline CDR1 and CDR2 sequences are SGHTA and FQGNSA. The CDR3 bases are TGTGCCAGCAGCCCTGGGACTACCCCTGGGCGGGAGCAGTACTTC. Its protein product is CASSPGTTPGREQYF.

The chain joins TRBV2 to TRBJ2-1; the match to TRBD2 covers 9 bases. V trimming: 2 bases; J trimming: 1 base; junction bases outside the gene matches: 12. The CDR3 is made up of 19 amino acids. CDR1 and CDR2 from the germline V gene are SNHLY and FYNNEI. The CDR3, as DNA: TGTGCCAGCAGTGAAAGGGGTCTAGCGGGGTTAGGGTCCTACAATGAGCAGTTCTTC. Protein sequence: CASSERGLAGLGSYNEQFF.

The chain combines TRBV9 with TRBJ1-5; TRBD1 might be the D (6 bases). Between the trimmed V and J ends, which lost 0 bases and 7 bases, there was a span of 14 bases. CDR3 length: 15 amino acids. Germline-derived CDR1 and CDR2 are SGDLS and YYNGEE. The CDR3 region has the DNA TGTGCCAGCAGCGTAGAGTCAGGGAGGGGGCAGCCCCAGCATTTT. Protein: CASSVESGRGQPQHF. Full variable domain (missing parts from reference TRBV9 and TRBJ1-5): DSGVTQTPKHLITATGQRVTLRCSPRSGDLSVYWYQQSLDQGLQFLIQYYNGEERAKGNILERFSAQQFPDLHSELNLSSLELGDSALYFCASSVESGRGQPQHFGDGTRLSIL.

The chain is built from TRBV18 and TRBJ1-2; D remains unclear. Germline V gene lookup returns CDR1 KGHSH and CDR2 LQKENI. Deletions cut 4 bases from V and 6 bases from J, with 18 bases between. The CDR3 runs to 15 residues. The CDR3 DNA sequence: TGTGCCAGCTCACATACTAAGGGATCCCAGGATGGCTACACCTTC. It specifies CASSHTKGSQDGYTF.

This rearrangement joins TRBV4-3 to TRBJ2-3; tentatively, D is TRBD2 (5 bases). This CDR3 is 15 amino acids long. V was clipped by 0 bases and J by 3 bases, with 10 bases between them. Germline V gene lookup returns CDR1 LGHNA and CDR2 YSLEER. CDR3 residues: CASSQDLLATDTQYF. CDR3 in DNA: TGCGCCAGCAGCCAAGATCTTCTAGCTACAGATACGCAGTATTTT.